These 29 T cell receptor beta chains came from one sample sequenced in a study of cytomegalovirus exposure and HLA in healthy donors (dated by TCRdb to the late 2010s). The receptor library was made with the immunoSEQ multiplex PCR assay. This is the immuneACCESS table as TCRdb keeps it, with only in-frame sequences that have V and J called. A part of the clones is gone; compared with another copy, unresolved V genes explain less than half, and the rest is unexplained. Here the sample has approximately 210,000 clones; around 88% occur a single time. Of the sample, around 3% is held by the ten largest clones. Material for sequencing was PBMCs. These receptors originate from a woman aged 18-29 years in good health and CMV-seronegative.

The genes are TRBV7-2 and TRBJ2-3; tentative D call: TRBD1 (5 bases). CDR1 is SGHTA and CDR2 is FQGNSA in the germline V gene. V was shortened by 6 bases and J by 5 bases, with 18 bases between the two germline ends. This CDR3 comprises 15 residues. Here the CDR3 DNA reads TGTGCCAGCAGTATAGTCGCGAGACAGAGAGATACGCAGTATTTT. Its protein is CASSIVARQRDTQYF.

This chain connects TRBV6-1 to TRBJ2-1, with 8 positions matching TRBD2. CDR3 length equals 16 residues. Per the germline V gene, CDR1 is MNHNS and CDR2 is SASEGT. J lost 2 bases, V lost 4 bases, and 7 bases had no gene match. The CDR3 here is CASSGIKREPYNEQFF. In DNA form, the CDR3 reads TGTGCCAGCAGTGGAATAAAGCGGGAGCCCTACAATGAGCAGTTCTTC.

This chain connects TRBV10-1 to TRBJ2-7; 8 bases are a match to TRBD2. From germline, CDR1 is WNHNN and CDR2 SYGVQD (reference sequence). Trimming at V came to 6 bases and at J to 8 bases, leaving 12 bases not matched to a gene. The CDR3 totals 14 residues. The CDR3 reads CASRANGLASKQYF. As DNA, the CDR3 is TGCGCCAGCAGAGCGAACGGACTAGCCTCTAAGCAGTACTTC.

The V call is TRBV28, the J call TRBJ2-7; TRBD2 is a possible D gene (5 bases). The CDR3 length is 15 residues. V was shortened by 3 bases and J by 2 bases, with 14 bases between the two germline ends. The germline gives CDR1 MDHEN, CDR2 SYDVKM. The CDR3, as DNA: TGTGCCAGCAGTTTTAAAGGCGCGGGCCCCTACGAGCAGTACTTC. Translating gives CASSFKGAGPYEQYF.

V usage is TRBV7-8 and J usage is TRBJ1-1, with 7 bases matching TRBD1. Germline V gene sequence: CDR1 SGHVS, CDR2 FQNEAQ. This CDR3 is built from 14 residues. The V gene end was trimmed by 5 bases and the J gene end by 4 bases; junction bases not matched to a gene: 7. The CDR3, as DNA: TGTGCCAGCAGCCCAGACAGGGTAGCCACTGAAGCTTTCTTT. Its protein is CASSPDRVATEAFF.

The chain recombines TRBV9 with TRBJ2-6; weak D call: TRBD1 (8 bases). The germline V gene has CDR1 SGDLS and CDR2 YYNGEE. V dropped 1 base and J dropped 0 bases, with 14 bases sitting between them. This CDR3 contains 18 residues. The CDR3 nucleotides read TGTGCCAGCAGCGTAACAGGGGGGGGGCCCTCTGGGGCCAACGTCCTGACTTTC. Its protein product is CASSVTGGGPSGANVLTF.

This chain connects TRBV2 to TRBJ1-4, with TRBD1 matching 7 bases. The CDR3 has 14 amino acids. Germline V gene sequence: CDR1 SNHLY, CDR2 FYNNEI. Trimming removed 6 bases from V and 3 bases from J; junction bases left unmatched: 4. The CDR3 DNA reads TGTGCCAGCAGGTACAGGGGCTCTAATGAAAAACTGTTTTTT. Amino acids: CASRYRGSNEKLFF.

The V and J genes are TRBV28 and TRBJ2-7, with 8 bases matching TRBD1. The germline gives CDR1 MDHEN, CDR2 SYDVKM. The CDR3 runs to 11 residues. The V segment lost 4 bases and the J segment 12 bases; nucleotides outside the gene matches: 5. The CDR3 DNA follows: TGTGCCAGCAGTTCACCGGGACAGGCGTACTTC. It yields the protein CASSSPGQAYF.

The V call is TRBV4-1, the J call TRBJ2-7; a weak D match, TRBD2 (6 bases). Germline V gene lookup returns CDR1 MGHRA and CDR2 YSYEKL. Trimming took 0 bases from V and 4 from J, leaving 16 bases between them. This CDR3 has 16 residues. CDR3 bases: TGCGCCAGCAGCCAAGATATAGCGGAGAAACTTTACGAGCAGTACTTC. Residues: CASSQDIAEKLYEQYF.

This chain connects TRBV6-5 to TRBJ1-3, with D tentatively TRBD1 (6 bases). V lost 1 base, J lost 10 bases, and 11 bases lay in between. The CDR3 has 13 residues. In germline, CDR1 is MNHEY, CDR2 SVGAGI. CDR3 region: CASSYWAGETIYF. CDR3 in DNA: TGTGCCAGCAGTTACTGGGCAGGGGAGACCATATATTTT.

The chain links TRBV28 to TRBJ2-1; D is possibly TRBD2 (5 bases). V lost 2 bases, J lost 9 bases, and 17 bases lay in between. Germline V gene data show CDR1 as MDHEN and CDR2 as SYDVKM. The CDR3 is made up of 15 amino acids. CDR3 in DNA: TGTGCCAGCAGTTTAGGCGGGCGAGCCGAGGGTGAGCAGTTCTTC. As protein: CASSLGGRAEGEQFF.

This CDR3 is CASSFVASSYNEQFF. CDR3 DNA: TGTGCCAGCAGCTTCGTAGCGAGCTCCTACAATGAGCAGTTCTTC. V and J are TRBV7-2 and TRBJ2-1; D is possibly TRBD2 (5 bases). There are 15 residues in the CDR3. The V end was cut by 3 bases, the J end by 0 bases, with 9 bases between. The V gene's germline CDR1 is SGHTA and CDR2 FQGNSA.

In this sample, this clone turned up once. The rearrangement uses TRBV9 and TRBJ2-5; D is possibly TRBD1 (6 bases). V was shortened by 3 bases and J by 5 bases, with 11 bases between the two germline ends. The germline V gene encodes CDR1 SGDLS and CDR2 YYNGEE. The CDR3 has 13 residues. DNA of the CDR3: TGTGCCAGCAGCGGACAGGCGGAGGAGACCCAGTACTTC. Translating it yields CASSGQAEETQYF.

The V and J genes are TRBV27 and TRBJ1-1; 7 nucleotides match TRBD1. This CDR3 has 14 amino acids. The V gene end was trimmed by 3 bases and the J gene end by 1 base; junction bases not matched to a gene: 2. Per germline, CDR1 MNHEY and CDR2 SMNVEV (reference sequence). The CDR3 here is CASSLRQGNTEAFF. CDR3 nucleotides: TGTGCCAGCAGTTTGAGACAGGGGAACACTGAAGCTTTCTTT.

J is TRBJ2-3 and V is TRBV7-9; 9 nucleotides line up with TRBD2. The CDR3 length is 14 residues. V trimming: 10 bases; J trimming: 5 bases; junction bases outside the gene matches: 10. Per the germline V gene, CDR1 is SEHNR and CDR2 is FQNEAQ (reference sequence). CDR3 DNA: TGTGCCACAACCGGGTATAGCGGGAGAGATACGCAGTATTTT. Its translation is CATTGYSGRDTQYF.

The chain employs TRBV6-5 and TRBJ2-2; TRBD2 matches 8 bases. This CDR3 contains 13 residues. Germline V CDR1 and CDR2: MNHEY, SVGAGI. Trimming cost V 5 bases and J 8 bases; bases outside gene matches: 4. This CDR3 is CASSPGGGGELFF. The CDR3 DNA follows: TGTGCCAGCAGTCCCGGGGGGGGTGGGGAGCTGTTTTTT.

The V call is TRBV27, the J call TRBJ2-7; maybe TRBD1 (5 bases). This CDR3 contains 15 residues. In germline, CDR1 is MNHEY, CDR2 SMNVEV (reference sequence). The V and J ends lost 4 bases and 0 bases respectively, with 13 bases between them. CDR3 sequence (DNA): TGTGCCAGCAGTTCGCTAGACAGTATCTCCTACGAGCAGTACTTC. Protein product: CASSSLDSISYEQYF.

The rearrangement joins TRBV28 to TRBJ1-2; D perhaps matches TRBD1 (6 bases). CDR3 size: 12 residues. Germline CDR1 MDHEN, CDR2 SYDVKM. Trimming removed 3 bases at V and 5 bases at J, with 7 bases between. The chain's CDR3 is CASSLDSYGYTF. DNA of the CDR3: TGTGCCAGCAGTTTGGACAGTTATGGCTACACCTTC.

CDR3 in DNA: TGTGCCAGCAGCCTCGCAGCGAGTGAGCAGTTCTTC. Amino acids: CASSLAASEQFF. This chain connects TRBV28 to TRBJ2-1; no clear D. Per the germline V gene, CDR1 is MDHEN and CDR2 is SYDVKM. The V and J ends lost 6 bases and 9 bases respectively, with 12 bases between them. The CDR3 covers 12 residues.

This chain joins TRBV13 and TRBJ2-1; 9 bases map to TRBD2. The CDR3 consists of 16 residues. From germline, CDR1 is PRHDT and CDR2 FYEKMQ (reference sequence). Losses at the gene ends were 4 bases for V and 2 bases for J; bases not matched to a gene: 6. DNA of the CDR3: TGTGCCAGCAGCTCCCGGTGGACTAGCGCCTACAATGAGCAGTTCTTC. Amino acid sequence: CASSSRWTSAYNEQFF.

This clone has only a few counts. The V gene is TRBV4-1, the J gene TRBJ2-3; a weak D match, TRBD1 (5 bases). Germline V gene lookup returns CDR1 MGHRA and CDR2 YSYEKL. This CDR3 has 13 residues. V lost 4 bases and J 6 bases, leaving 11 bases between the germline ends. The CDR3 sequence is CASSRVRADTQYF. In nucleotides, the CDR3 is TGCGCCAGCAGCCGGGTCAGGGCGGATACGCAGTATTTT.

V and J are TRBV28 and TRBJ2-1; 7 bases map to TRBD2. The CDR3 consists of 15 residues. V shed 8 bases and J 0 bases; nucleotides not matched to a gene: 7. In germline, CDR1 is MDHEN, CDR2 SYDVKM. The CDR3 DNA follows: TGTGCCAGCTATAGCGGGCTCAGCTCCTACAATGAGCAGTTCTTC. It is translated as CASYSGLSSYNEQFF.

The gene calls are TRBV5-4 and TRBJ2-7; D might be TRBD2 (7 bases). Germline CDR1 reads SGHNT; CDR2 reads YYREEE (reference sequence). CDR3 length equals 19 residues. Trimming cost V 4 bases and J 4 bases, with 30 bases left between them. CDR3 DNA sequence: TGTGCCAGCAGCCTGCGGCAGGGGTTTTGGCGGGACTACGGGTACGAGCAGTACTTC. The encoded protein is CASSLRQGFWRDYGYEQYF. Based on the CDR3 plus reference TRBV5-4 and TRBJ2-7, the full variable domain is ETGVTQSPTHLIKTRGQQVTLRCSSQSGHNTVSWYQQALGQGPQFIFQYYREEENGRGNFPPRFSGLQFPNYSSELNVNALELDDSALYLCASSLRQGFWRDYGYEQYFGPGTRLTVT.

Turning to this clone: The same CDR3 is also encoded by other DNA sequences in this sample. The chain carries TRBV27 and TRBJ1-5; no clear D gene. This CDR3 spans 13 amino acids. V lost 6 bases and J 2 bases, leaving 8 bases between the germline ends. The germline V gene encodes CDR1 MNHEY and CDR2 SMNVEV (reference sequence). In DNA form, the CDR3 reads TGTGCCAGCAGCTGGGGAGGCAATCAGCCCCAGCATTTT. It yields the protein CASSWGGNQPQHF.

The chain's CDR3 is CASSKSSGIGLGELFF. The CDR3 coding sequence is TGTGCCAGCAGCAAATCTAGCGGGATAGGGCTAGGGGAGCTGTTTTTT. The chain combines TRBV5-4 with TRBJ2-2; 9 positions match TRBD2. Germline CDR1 reads SGHNT; CDR2 reads YYREEE (reference sequence). V shed 4 bases and J 8 bases; nucleotides not matched to a gene: 12. This CDR3 has 16 residues.

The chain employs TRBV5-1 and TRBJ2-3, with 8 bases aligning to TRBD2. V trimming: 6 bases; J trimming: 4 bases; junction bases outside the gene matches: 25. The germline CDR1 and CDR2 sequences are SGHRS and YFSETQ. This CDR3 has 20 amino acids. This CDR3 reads CASNHNPIIRSAGAPDTQYF. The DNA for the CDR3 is TGCGCCAGCAACCACAATCCCATCATTCGGTCAGCGGGAGCACCAGATACGCAGTATTTT. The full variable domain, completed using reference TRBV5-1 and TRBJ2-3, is KAGVTQTPRYLIKTRGQQVTLSCSPISGHRSVSWYQQTPGQGLQFLFEYFSETQRNKGNFPGRFSGRQFSNSRSEMNVSTLELGDSALYLCASNHNPIIRSAGAPDTQYFGPGTRLTVL.

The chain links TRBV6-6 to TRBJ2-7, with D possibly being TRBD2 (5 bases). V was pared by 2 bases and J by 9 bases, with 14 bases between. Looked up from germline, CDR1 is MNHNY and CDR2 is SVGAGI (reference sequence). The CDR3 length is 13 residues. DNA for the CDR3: TGTGCCAGCAGTTACGGGCCCGGCGAGGGGCAGTACTTC. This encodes CASSYGPGEGQYF.

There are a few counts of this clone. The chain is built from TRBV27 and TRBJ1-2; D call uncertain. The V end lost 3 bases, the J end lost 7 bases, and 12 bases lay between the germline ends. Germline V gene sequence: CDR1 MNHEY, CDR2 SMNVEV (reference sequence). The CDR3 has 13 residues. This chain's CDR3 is CASSFQHQIGYTF. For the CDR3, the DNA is TGTGCCAGCAGTTTTCAACACCAAATTGGCTACACCTTC.

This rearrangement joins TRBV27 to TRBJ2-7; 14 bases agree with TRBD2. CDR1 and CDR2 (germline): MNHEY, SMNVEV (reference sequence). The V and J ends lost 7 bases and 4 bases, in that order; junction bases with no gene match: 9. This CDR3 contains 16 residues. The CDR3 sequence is CASTTSGRADQYEQYF. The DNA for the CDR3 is TGTGCCAGCACGACTAGCGGGAGGGCCGATCAATACGAGCAGTACTTC.